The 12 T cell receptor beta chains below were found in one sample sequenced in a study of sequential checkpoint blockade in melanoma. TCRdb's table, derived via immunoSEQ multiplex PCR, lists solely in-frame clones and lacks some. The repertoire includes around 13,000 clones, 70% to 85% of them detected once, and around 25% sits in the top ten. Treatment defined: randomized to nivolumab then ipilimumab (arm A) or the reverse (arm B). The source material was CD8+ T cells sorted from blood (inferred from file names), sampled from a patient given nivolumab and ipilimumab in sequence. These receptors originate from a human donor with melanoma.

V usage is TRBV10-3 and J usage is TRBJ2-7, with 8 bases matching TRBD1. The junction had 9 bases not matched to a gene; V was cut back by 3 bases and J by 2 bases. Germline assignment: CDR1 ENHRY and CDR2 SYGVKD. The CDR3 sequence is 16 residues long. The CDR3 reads CAISDPQDRGPYEQYF. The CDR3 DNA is TGTGCCATCAGTGACCCCCAAGACAGGGGTCCCTACGAGCAGTACTTC.

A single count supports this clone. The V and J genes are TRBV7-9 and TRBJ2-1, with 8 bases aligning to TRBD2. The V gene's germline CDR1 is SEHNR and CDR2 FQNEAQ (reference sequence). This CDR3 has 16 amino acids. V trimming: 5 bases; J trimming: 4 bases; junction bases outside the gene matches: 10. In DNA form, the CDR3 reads TGTGCCAGCAGCCTTACCCTTAGCGGGAAGTACAATGAGCAGTTCTTC. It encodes CASSLTLSGKYNEQFF.

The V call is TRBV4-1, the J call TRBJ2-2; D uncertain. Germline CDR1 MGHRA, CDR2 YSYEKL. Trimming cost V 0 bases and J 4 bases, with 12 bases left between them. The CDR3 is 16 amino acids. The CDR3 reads CASSQDLATPTGELFF. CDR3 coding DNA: TGCGCCAGCAGCCAAGATTTAGCCACGCCCACCGGGGAGCTGTTTTTT.

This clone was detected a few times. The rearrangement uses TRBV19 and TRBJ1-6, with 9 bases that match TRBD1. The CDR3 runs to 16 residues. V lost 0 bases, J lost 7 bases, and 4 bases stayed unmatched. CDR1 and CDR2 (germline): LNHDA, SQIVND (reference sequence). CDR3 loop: CASSIEWTGENSPLHF. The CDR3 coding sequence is TGTGCCAGTAGTATAGAGTGGACAGGGGAGAATTCACCCCTCCACTTT. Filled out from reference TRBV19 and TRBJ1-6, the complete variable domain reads DGGITQSPKYLFRKEGQNVTLSCEQNLNHDAMYWYRQDPGQGLRLIYYSQIVNDFQKGDIAEGYSVSREKKESFPLTVTSAQKNPTAFYLCASSIEWTGENSPLHFGNGTRLTVT.

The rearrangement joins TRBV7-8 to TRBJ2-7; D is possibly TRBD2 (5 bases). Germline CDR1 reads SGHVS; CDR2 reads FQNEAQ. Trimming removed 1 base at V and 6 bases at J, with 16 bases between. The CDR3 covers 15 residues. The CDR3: CASSLDSASRAEQYF. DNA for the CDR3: TGTGCCAGCAGCTTAGATTCGGCTAGCCGGGCCGAGCAGTACTTC.

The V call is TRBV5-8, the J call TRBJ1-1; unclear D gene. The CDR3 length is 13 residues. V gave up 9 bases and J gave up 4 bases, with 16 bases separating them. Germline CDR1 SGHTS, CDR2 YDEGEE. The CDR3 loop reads CANHEAPGTEAFF. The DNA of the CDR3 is TGTGCCAACCATGAGGCCCCTGGCACTGAAGCTTTCTTT.

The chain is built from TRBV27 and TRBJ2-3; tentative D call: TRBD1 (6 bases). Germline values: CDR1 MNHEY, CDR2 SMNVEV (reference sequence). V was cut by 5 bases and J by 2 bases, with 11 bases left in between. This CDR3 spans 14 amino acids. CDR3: CASSPRQDTDTQYF. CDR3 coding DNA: TGTGCCAGCAGTCCTCGACAGGACACAGATACGCAGTATTTT.

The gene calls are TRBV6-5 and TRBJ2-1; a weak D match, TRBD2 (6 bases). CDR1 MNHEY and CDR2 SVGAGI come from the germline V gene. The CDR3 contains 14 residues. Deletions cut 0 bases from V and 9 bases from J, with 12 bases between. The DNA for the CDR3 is TGTGCCAGCAGTTACTCCGGGAGTAAAGGTGAGCAGTTCTTC. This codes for CASSYSGSKGEQFF.

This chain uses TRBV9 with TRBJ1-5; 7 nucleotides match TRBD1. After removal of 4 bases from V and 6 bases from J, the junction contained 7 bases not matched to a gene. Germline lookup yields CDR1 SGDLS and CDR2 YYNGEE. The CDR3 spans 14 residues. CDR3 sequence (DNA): TGTGCCAGCAGCCCTAGAGGGGACAGTCAGCCCCAGCATTTT. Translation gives CASSPRGDSQPQHF.

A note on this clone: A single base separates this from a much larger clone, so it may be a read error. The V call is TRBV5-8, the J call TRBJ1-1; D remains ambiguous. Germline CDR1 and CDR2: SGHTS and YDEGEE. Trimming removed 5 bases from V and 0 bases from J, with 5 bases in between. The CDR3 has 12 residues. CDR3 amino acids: CASSNMNTEAFF. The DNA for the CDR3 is TGTGCCAGCAGTAACATGAACACTGAAGCTTTCTTT.

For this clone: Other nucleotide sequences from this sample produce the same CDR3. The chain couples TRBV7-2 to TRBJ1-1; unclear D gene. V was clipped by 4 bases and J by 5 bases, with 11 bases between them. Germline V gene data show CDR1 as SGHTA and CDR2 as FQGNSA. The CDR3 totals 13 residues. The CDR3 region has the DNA TGTGCCAGCAGCTCAGTGATGCTTACTGAAGCTTTCTTT. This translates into CASSSVMLTEAFF.

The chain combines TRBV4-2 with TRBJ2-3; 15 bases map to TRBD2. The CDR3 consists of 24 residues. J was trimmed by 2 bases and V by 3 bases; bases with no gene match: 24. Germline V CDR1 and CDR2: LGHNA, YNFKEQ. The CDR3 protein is CASSHQMLVGQGLAGGVITDTQYF. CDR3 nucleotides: TGTGCCAGCAGCCACCAGATGCTGGTAGGGCAGGGACTAGCGGGGGGCGTAATCACAGATACGCAGTATTTT.